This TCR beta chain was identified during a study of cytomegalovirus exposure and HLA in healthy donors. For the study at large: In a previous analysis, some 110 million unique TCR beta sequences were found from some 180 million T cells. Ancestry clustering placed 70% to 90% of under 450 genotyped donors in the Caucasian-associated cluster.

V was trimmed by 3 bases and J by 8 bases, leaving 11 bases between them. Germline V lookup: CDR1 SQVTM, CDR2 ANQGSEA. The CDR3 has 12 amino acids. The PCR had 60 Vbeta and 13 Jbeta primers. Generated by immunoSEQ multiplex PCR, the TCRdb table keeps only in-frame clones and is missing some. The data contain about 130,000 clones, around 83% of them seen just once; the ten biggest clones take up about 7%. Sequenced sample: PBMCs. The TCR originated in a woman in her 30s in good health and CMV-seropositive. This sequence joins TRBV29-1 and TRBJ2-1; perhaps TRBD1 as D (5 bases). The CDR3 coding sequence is TGCAGCGTTGAGGCCAGGGCGGATGAGCAGTTCTTC. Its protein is CSVEARADEQFF.